Listed below are T cell receptor beta chains from one sample, sequenced in a study of CD8 T cells in ankylosing spondylitis. TCRdb re-analysed the 5' RACE reads in MiXCR, keeping a single row per CDR3 protein. The data contain 250,000 or so distinct CDR3 sequences, roughly a quarter of them seen just once; the ten biggest clones take up more than 0.6%. Source material: blood, either unsorted or a sorted T cell fraction (not recorded which). These receptors were taken from a male donor with ankylosing spondylitis or in good health (not recorded which). CDR3s include the opening cysteine and the closing phenylalanine or tryptophan. The D gene is left open where the match is weak. Size is omitted from some rows. Given values are once, few, many or a class for expanded clones.

D gene | clone size | J gene | V gene | CDR3 length | CDR3 protein | CDR3 DNA
TRBD2 | few | TRBJ2-3 | TRBV7-2 | 16 | CASSSPRGGLPGTQYF | TGTGCCAGCAGCTCTCCCCGCGGGGGATTGCCGGGTACGCAGTATTTT
NA | many | TRBJ1-1 | TRBV20-1 | 13 | CSARRTLNTEAFF | TGCAGTGCTAGGAGGACACTGAACACTGAAGCTTTCTTT
NA | NA | TRBJ2-3 | TRBV2 | 14 | CASSEGYRWDTQYF | TGTGCCAGCAGTGAGGGCTACCGGTGGGATACGCAGTATTTT
NA | NA | TRBJ2-7 | TRBV12-3/TRBV12-4 | 13 | CASSPRTSYEQYF | TGTGCCAGCAGTCCGAGGACATCCTACGAGCAGTACTTC
TRBD2 | many | TRBJ2-1 | TRBV20-1 | 17 | CSARGGLAGGDPNEQFF | TGCAGTGCTAGAGGTGGACTAGCGGGGGGCGACCCCAATGAGCAGTTCTTC
NA | many | TRBJ1-2 | TRBV12-3/TRBV12-4 | 12 | CASSRLSNGYTF | TGTGCCAGCTCCAGATTGTCCAATGGCTACACCTTC
NA | many | TRBJ2-1 | TRBV6-5 | 12 | CASSSEWGEQFF | TGTGCCAGCAGTTCCGAGTGGGGTGAGCAGTTCTTC
NA | NA | TRBJ1-2 | TRBV20-1 | 14 | CSARGGTTNYGYTF | TGCAGTGCAAGGGGGGGGACTACTAACTATGGCTACACCTTC
NA | many | TRBJ2-7 | TRBV10-3 | 12 | CAISEINYEQYF | TGTGCCATCAGTGAGATAAACTACGAGCAGTACTTC
NA | NA | TRBJ1-4 | TRBV20-1 | 15 | CSASWAQQGGEKLFF | TGCAGTGCTAGTTGGGCGCAACAGGGTGGAGAAAAACTGTTTTTT
NA | many | TRBJ1-5 | TRBV12-3/TRBV12-4 | 15 | CASSLLSGSFQPQHF | TGTGCCAGCAGTTTACTTTCTGGCAGTTTTCAGCCCCAGCATTTT
NA | NA | TRBJ1-3 | TRBV6-5 | 16 | CASSYGESNSGNTIYF | TGTGCCAGCAGTTACGGGGAGTCAAACTCTGGAAACACCATATATTTT
TRBD1 | NA | TRBJ2-7 | TRBV20-1 | 15 | CSARRGDRKTYEQYF | TGCAGTGCCAGAAGGGGGGACAGGAAGACCTACGAGCAGTACTTC
NA | many | TRBJ1-4 | TRBV29-1 | 13 | CSVEDRGNEKLFF | TGCAGCGTTGAAGATCGGGGGAATGAAAAACTGTTTTTT
NA | NA | TRBJ2-3 | TRBV2 | 13 | CASSETLSDTQYF | TGTGCCAGCAGTGAGACCCTGTCGGATACGCAGTATTTT
NA | many | TRBJ1-3 | TRBV3-1 | 15 | CASSDRASSGNTIYF | TGTGCCAGCTCGGACCGCGCCAGCTCTGGAAACACCATATATTTT
NA | many | TRBJ1-1 | TRBV7-3 | 15 | CASSFEGGVNTEAFF | TGTGCCAGCAGCTTTGAGGGAGGGGTGAACACTGAAGCTTTCTTT
TRBD1 | many | TRBJ2-7 | TRBV5-1 | 15 | CASSWAGTGGYEQYF | TGCGCCAGCAGCTGGGCCGGGACAGGGGGCTACGAGCAGTACTTC
TRBD1 | NA | TRBJ1-1 | TRBV2 | 13 | CASSGTGRGEAFF | TGTGCCAGCAGTGGGACAGGGAGAGGTGAAGCTTTCTTT
NA | NA | TRBJ2-5 | TRBV20-1 | 16 | CSARDQFGGKFETQYF | TGCAGTGCTAGAGATCAGTTTGGGGGCAAATTTGAGACCCAGTACTTC
NA | NA | TRBJ2-5 | TRBV29-1 | 14 | CSVLGQNSQETQYF | TGCAGCGTGCTAGGACAGAATAGCCAAGAGACCCAGTACTTC
TRBD1 | many | TRBJ2-3 | TRBV9 | 16 | CASSIRQGPSTDTQYF | TGTGCCAGCAGCATCCGACAGGGCCCTAGCACAGATACGCAGTATTTT
NA | few | TRBJ1-4 | TRBV12-3/TRBV12-4 | 16 | CASSRYRDRTNEKLFF | TGTGCCAGCAGTCGATACAGGGATCGCACTAATGAAAAACTGTTTTTT
NA | NA | TRBJ2-5 | TRBV7-2 | 13 | CASSTGRQETQYF | TGTGCCAGCAGTACTGGGCGGCAAGAGACCCAGTACTTC
TRBD1 | NA | TRBJ1-1 | TRBV12-3/TRBV12-4 | 14 | CASGRGGKGTEAFF | TGTGCCAGCGGCAGGGGGGGCAAGGGCACTGAAGCTTTCTTT
TRBD1 | many | TRBJ1-2 | TRBV29-1 | 11 | CSVGTGDGYTF | TGCAGCGTGGGGACAGGGGATGGCTACACCTTC
NA | many | TRBJ1-1 | TRBV4-1 | 15 | CASSQDMTVVTEAFF | TGCGCCAGCAGCCAAGATATGACAGTTGTCACTGAAGCTTTCTTT
NA | few | TRBJ2-5 | TRBV20-1 | 12 | CSARPFTETQYF | TGCAGTGCTAGGCCATTCACAGAGACCCAGTACTTC
TRBD1 | NA | TRBJ2-5 | TRBV24-1 | 14 | CATRATGDRETQYF | TGTGCCACCAGAGCCACAGGGGATCGGGAGACCCAGTACTTC
TRBD2 | NA | TRBJ2-2 | TRBV20-1 | 12 | CSAGGGHGELFF | TGCAGTGCCGGGGGGGGCCACGGGGAGCTGTTTTTT
TRBD2 | few | TRBJ2-7 | TRBV12-3/TRBV12-4 | 15 | CASSLAGGGSYEQYF | TGTGCCAGCAGTTTGGCGGGAGGGGGCTCCTACGAGCAGTACTTC
NA | many | TRBJ1-1 | TRBV10-2 | 14 | CASSIGELGTEAFF | TGCGCCAGCAGTATTGGAGAATTGGGAACTGAAGCTTTCTTT